Given below is one T cell receptor (beta chain) in context. What it recognizes is unknown. Production of TCR beta cDNA used approximately 0.45 ug total RNA together with a constant-region primer. Three nested multiplex PCR rounds, a slightly modified ARM-PCR method, built the TCR beta libraries. The first two PCR rounds, around 11 cycles each, used TRBV1-TRBV30 forward primers and a C-beta reverse primer. One entry per CDR3 protein results from TCRdb running MiXCR on the multiplex PCR reads. Of about 120,000 distinct CDR3 sequences listed, about two thirds are singletons. The sample originates from a study of tumor-infiltrating lymphocytes in primary liver carcinoma. Study-level information: Lesions, classed as T1-T3 N0M0, spanned about 4 to 11 cm across. Study-wide points: Relative to tumor region pairs, the tumor-adjacent and tumor-blood pairs showed overlap that was lower. Blood had a significantly lower top-250-clone fraction than tumors did (p = 0.039).

Co-extraction of both nucleic acids (RNA and DNA) used roughly 18-34 mg of unsorted bulk tissue. By surgical resection, the patients were treated for their primary liver carcinoma. The germline gives CDR1 SGHAT, CDR2 FQNNGV. This CDR3 has 13 amino acids. V was clipped by 2 bases and J by 7 bases, with 8 bases between them. The origin of this receptor is a woman aged 55-70 years with primary liver carcinoma and hepatitis B virus infection. Material for sequencing was tumor-adjacent normal liver tissue. This chain connects TRBV11-2 to TRBJ2-2; D gene unclear. CDR3 nucleotides: TGTGCCAGCAGCTTAAACGCCATCGGGGAGCTGTTTTTT. This codes for CASSLNAIGELFF.